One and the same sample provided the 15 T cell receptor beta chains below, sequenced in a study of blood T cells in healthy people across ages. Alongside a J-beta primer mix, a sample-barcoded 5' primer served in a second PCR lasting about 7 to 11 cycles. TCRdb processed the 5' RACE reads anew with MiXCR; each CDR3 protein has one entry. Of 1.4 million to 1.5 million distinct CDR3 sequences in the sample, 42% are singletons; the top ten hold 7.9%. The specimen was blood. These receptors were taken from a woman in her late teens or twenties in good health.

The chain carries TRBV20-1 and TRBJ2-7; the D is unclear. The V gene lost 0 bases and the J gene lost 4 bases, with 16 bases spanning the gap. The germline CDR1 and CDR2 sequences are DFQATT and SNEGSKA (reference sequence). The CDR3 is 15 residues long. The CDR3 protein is CSAREVAGGKYEQYF. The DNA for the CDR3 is TGCAGTGCTAGAGAAGTCGCAGGCGGCAAGTACGAGCAGTACTTC.

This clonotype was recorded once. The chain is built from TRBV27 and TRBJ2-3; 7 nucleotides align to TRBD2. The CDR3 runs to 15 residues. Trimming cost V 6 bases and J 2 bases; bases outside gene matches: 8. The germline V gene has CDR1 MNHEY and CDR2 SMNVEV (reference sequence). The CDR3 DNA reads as TGTGCCAGCAGACAGACTAGCCTCCTCACAGATACGCAGTATTTT. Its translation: CASRQTSLLTDTQYF.

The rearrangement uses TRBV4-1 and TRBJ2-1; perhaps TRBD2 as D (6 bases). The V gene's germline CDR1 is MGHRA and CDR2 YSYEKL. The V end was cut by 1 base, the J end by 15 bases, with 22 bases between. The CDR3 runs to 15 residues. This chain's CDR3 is CASSQAPGSFPLAFF. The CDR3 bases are TGCGCCAGCAGCCAAGCCCCCGGGAGTTTCCCCCTTGCGTTCTTC.

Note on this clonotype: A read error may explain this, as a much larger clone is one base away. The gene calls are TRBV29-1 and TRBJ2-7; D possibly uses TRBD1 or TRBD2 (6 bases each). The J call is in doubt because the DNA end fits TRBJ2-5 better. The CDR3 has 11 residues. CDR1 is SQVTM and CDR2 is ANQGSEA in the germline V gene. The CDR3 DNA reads TGCAGCGCCGGGGGCCCCGAGACCCAGTACTTC. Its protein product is CSAGGPETQYF.

The CDR3 sequence is CSARDSGADRANEKLFF. In nucleotides, the CDR3 is TGCAGTGCTAGAGATTCAGGGGCGGATCGAGCAAATGAAAAACTGTTTTTT. The rearrangement links TRBV20-1 to TRBJ1-4, with a tentative D call TRBD1 (6 bases). The germline gives CDR1 DFQATT, CDR2 SNEGSKA (reference sequence). V lost 0 bases to trimming and J lost 5 bases, with 19 bases between them. The CDR3 has 17 amino acids.

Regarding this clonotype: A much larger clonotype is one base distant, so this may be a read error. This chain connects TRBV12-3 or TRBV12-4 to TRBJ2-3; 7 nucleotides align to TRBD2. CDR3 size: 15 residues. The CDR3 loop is CASSSSGEGGDTEYF. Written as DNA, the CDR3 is TGTGCCAGCAGTTCGAGCGGAGAGGGAGGGGATACGGAGTATTTT.

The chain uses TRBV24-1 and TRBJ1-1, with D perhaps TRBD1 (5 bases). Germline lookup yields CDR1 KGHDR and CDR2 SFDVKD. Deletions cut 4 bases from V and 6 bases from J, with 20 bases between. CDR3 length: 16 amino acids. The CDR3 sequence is CATSEPGPVRSAEAFF. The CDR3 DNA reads TGTGCCACCAGTGAGCCGGGACCGGTAAGGAGCGCTGAAGCTTTCTTT.

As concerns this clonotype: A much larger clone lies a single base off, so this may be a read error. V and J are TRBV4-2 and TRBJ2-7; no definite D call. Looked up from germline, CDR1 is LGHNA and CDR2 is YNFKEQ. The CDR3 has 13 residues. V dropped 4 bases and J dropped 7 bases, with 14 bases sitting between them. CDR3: CASSPRLMTEQYF. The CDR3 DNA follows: TGTGCCAGCAGCCCGCGACTCATGACAGAGCAGTACTTC.

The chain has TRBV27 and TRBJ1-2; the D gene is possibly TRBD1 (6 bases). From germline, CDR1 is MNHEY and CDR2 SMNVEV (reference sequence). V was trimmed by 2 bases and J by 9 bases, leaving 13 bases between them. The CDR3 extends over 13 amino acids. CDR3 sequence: CASSLRQDSSYTF. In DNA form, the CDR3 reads TGTGCCAGCAGTTTACGTCAGGACAGCAGCTACACCTTC.

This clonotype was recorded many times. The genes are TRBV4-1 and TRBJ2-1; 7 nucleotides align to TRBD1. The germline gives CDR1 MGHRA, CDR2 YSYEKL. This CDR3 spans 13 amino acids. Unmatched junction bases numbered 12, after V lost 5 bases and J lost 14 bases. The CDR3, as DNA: TGCGCCAGCAGCTACCTCGACGGACAGGAGGAGTTCTTC. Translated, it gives CASSYLDGQEEFF.

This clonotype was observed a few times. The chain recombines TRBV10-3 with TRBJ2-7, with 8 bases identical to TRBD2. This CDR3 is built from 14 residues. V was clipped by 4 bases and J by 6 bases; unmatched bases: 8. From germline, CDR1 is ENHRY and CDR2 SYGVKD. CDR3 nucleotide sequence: TGTGCCATCAGTGGCGGCGGGACTAGGGGCGAGCAGTACTTC. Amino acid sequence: CAISGGGTRGEQYF.

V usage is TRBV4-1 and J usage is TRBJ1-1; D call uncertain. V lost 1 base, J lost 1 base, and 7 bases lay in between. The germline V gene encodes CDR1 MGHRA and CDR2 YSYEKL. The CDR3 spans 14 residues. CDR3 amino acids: CASSQVFTNTEAFF. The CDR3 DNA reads TGCGCCAGCAGCCAAGTATTTACGAACACTGAAGCTTTCTTT.

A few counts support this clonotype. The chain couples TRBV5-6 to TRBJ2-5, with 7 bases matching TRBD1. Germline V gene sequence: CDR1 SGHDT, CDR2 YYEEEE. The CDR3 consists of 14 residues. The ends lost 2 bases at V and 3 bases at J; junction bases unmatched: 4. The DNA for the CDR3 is TGTGCCAGCAGCTTTTCGGGGACAGAAGAGACCCAGTACTTC. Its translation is CASSFSGTEETQYF.

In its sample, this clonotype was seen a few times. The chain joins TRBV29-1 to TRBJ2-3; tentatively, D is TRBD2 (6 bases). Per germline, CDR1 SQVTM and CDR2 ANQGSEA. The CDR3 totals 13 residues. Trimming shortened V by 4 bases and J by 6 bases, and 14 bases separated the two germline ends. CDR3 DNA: TGCAGCGTTGGAGGGGACTTTAGGGATACGCAGTATTTT. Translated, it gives CSVGGDFRDTQYF.

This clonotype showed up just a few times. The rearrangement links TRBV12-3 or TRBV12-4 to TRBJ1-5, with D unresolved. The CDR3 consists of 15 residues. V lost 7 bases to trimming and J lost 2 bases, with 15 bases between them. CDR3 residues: CASTPSNGGNQPQHF. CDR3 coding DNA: TGTGCCAGCACCCCGTCAAACGGGGGCAATCAGCCCCAGCATTTT.